Shown below are 23 T cell receptor beta chains from a single sample sequenced in a study of a mutant IDH1 vaccine in newly diagnosed glioma. Clones were read by immunoSEQ multiplex PCR, and TCRdb kept only the in-frame ones, dropping some. Among approximately 92,000 clones listed, roughly 75% were seen once. Time point in this sample: baseline, week 1 (first vaccination visit). Regarding treatment: pre-vaccination baseline after standard-of-care therapy. Specimen: PBMCs, collected from a glioma patient treated with radiotherapy, temozolomide or both. These receptors were collected from a middle-aged man with glioma.

This chain joins TRBV6-1 and TRBJ1-2, with 11 positions matching TRBD1. The CDR3 is 17 residues long. J lost 8 bases, V lost 0 bases, and 11 bases had no gene match. CDR1 and CDR2 from the germline V gene are MNHNS and SASEGT. CDR3 region: CASSEASRGQGARGYTF. CDR3 DNA: TGTGCCAGCAGTGAAGCATCTAGAGGACAGGGGGCGAGAGGCTACACCTTC.

The chain has TRBV6-6 and TRBJ1-2, with D maybe TRBD1 (5 bases). The CDR3 totals 13 residues. CDR1 is MNHNY, CDR2 SVGAGI, per germline (reference sequence). V was cut by 6 bases and J by 14 bases, with 22 bases left in between. Written as DNA, the CDR3 is TGTGCCAGCAGCCGCATGTCGGGGCTACCCTGGACCTTC. This encodes CASSRMSGLPWTF.

The chain joins TRBV7-9 to TRBJ2-7; maybe TRBD1 (6 bases). The CDR3 spans 14 residues. The germline gives CDR1 SEHNR, CDR2 FQNEAQ (reference sequence). V was shortened by 2 bases and J by 4 bases, with 12 bases between the two germline ends. CDR3 protein: CASSLQGPGYEQYF. CDR3 DNA sequence: TGTGCCAGCAGCTTACAGGGGCCCGGGTACGAGCAGTACTTC.

V and J are TRBV5-3 and TRBJ1-1, with D maybe TRBD1 (6 bases). TRBV5-3 is reported as an ORF; its role is uncertain. Trimming removed 4 bases from V and 1 base from J, with 8 bases in between. The CDR3 covers 13 residues. CDR3 in DNA: TGTGCCAGAAGCGCAGGGGCGAACACTGAAGCTTTCTTT. Translating gives CARSAGANTEAFF.

This chain's CDR3 is CASKWDQKTQYF. The CDR3 region has the DNA TGTGCCAGCAAATGGGACCAGAAGACCCAGTACTTC. This rearrangement joins TRBV2 to TRBJ2-5, with D possibly being TRBD1 or TRBD2 (5 bases each). V lost 7 bases and J lost 6, with 12 bases in between. The germline gives CDR1 SNHLY, CDR2 FYNNEI. The CDR3 is 12 amino acids.

The chain recombines TRBV5-1 with TRBJ2-1, with TRBD2 identical over 12 bases. CDR1 is SGHRS and CDR2 is YFSETQ in the germline V gene. There are 16 residues in the CDR3. Trimming at V came to 4 bases and at J to 7 bases, leaving 9 bases not matched to a gene. CDR3 in amino acids: CASSPRLAGVLNEQFF. The CDR3 nucleotides read TGCGCCAGCAGCCCCCGACTAGCGGGAGTTTTGAATGAGCAGTTCTTC.

The chain employs TRBV28 and TRBJ2-7; TRBD1 aligns across 9 bases. Germline V gene sequence: CDR1 MDHEN, CDR2 SYDVKM. Losses at the gene ends were 6 bases for V and 6 bases for J; bases not matched to a gene: 6. The CDR3 contains 13 residues. The CDR3 nucleotides read TGTGCCAGCAGCACCGGGACAGGGTTCGAGCAGTACTTC. This gives the protein CASSTGTGFEQYF.

This rearrangement joins TRBV4-1 to TRBJ2-1, with 12 bases lining up with TRBD2. The CDR3 sequence is 19 residues long. Germline CDR1 MGHRA, CDR2 YSYEKL. V gave up 0 bases and J gave up 2 bases; unmatched junction bases: 8. This CDR3 reads CASSQDGLAGGGPYNEQFF. As DNA, the CDR3 is TGCGCCAGCAGCCAAGATGGCCTAGCGGGAGGGGGGCCCTACAATGAGCAGTTCTTC.

The V call is TRBV28, the J call TRBJ1-1, with 8 bases identical to TRBD1. This CDR3 contains 13 residues. The V gene end was trimmed by 6 bases and the J gene end by 5 bases; junction bases not matched to a gene: 5. In germline, CDR1 is MDHEN, CDR2 SYDVKM. CDR3 nucleotides: TGTGCCAGCAGAGGACAGGGTAGAACTGAAGCTTTCTTT. Amino acids: CASRGQGRTEAFF. Variable domain in full (rest from reference TRBV28 and TRBJ1-1): DVKVTQSSRYLVKRTGEKVFLECVQDMDHENMFWYRQDPGLGLRLIYFSYDVKMKEKGDIPEGYSVSREKKERFSLILESASTNQTSMYLCASRGQGRTEAFFGQGTRLTVV.

The DNA of the CDR3 is TGTGCCAGCAGCCCCCAGGGGCGCTATGGCTACACCTTC. Its translation: CASSPQGRYGYTF. The chain joins TRBV6-5 to TRBJ1-2; tentatively, D is TRBD1 (6 bases). Germline CDR1 MNHEY, CDR2 SVGAGI. The length of the CDR3 is 13 residues. V was shortened by 6 bases and J by 4 bases, with 12 bases between the two germline ends.

Concerning this clone: In the same sample, other DNA sequences code for this CDR3. The V gene is TRBV18, the J gene TRBJ2-5; D not certain. The CDR3 consists of 13 residues. V was clipped by 3 bases and J by 5 bases, with 10 bases between them. Germline-derived CDR1 and CDR2 are KGHSH and LQKENI. The CDR3 bases are TGTGCCAGCTCACCCGGGCCCCGGGAGACCCAGTACTTC. It translates to CASSPGPRETQYF.

This clone has a single count. This same CDR3 is encoded by further DNA sequences in the sample. CDR3 sequence (DNA): TGTGCCAGCAGGGGACAGGGAACTTACAATGAGCAGTTCTTC. Amino acid sequence: CASRGQGTYNEQFF. J is TRBJ2-1 and V is TRBV6-5; 9 bases map to TRBD1. J was trimmed by 4 bases and V by 6 bases; bases with no gene match: 4. The V gene's germline CDR1 is MNHEY and CDR2 SVGAGI. The CDR3 length is 14 residues.

V usage is TRBV12-2 and J usage is TRBJ1-5. TRBV12-2 is tagged as a pseudogene. CDR3 length equals 15 residues. CDR3 sequence: CASRLRRISNQPQHF. Written as DNA, the CDR3 is TGTGCAAGTCGCTTGAGACGGATAAGCAATCAGCCCCAGCATTTT.

The chain has TRBV6-5 and TRBJ2-5, with TRBD2 matching over 11 bases. The CDR3 spans 15 residues. With V trimmed by 6 bases and J by 1 base, 4 bases remained unmatched. Germline CDR1 and CDR2: MNHEY and SVGAGI. The CDR3 protein is CASSPTSGAQETQYF. The CDR3 region has the DNA TGTGCCAGCAGCCCGACTAGCGGGGCCCAAGAGACCCAGTACTTC.

This clone was detected only once. The chain is built from TRBV18 and TRBJ2-5, with D maybe TRBD2 (6 bases). V was cut by 3 bases and J by 4 bases, with 12 bases left in between. The CDR3 has 14 residues. Looked up from germline, CDR1 is KGHSH and CDR2 is LQKENI. The chain's CDR3 is CASSPLGGRETQYF. The CDR3 nucleotides read TGTGCCAGCTCACCTCTTGGAGGGCGAGAGACCCAGTACTTC.

This CDR3 is CASSELPAGRTYNEQFF. The CDR3 bases are TGTGCCAGCAGTGAACTGCCAGCGGGGAGAACCTACAATGAGCAGTTCTTC. The chain recombines TRBV2 with TRBJ2-1; TRBD2 matches 7 bases. Germline CDR1 SNHLY, CDR2 FYNNEI. The CDR3 sequence is 17 residues long. V lost 2 bases, J lost 2 bases, and 9 bases stayed unmatched.

This clone has a handful of counts. V gene TRBV28 combines with J gene TRBJ1-5, with D possibly TRBD1 on 6 matching bases. This CDR3 contains 14 residues. Germline CDR1 and CDR2: MDHEN and SYDVKM. The V end lost 2 bases, the J end lost 6 bases, and 11 bases lay between the germline ends. The CDR3 nucleotides are TGTGCCAGCAGTTTAAAGGCCAGGGGTCAGCCCCAGCATTTT. Its translation is CASSLKARGQPQHF. The full variable domain, with the rest looked up from reference TRBV28 and TRBJ1-5, is DVKVTQSSRYLVKRTGEKVFLECVQDMDHENMFWYRQDPGLGLRLIYFSYDVKMKEKGDIPEGYSVSREKKERFSLILESASTNQTSMYLCASSLKARGQPQHFGDGTRLSIL.

This chain joins TRBV15 and TRBJ2-3; TRBD1 agrees at 8 bases. Germline lookup yields CDR1 LNHNV and CDR2 YYDKDF (reference sequence). CDR3 length: 16 amino acids. With 6 bases clipped from V and 1 base from J, the junction kept 9 bases outside the gene matches. In DNA, the CDR3 is TGTGCCACCAGTCGGAGGACAGGGCGGGGCACAGATACGCAGTATTTT. Amino acids: CATSRRTGRGTDTQYF.

This sequence joins TRBV5-1 and TRBJ1-2; 9 bases are shared with TRBD1. With 0 bases clipped from V and 6 bases from J, the junction kept 15 bases outside the gene matches. CDR3 length: 18 residues. Germline lookup yields CDR1 SGHRS and CDR2 YFSETQ. The CDR3 region has the DNA TGCGCCAGCAGCTTGGCCCGTCTCCAATTGACAGGGGGGGATGGCTACACCTTC. Translating gives CASSLARLQLTGGDGYTF.

This chain connects TRBV5-1 to TRBJ2-1; tentative D call: TRBD1 (6 bases). CDR1 and CDR2 (germline): SGHRS, YFSETQ. The CDR3 spans 14 residues. Trimming removed 2 bases from V and 5 bases from J, with 11 bases in between. The CDR3, as DNA: TGCGCCAGCAGCTTAAGGACAGTCAACAATGAGCAGTTCTTC. Its translation: CASSLRTVNNEQFF.

This chain joins TRBV18 and TRBJ2-2; D is unclear. Germline V lookup: CDR1 KGHSH, CDR2 LQKENI. The CDR3 is 17 amino acids. V was clipped by 2 bases and J by 6 bases, with 19 bases between them. The CDR3 DNA is TGTGCCAGCTCACCATCGATACCTCCGGGTTCCCCCGGGGAGCTGTTTTTT. Amino acids: CASSPSIPPGSPGELFF. The full variable domain, with the rest looked up from reference TRBV18 and TRBJ2-2, is NAGVMQNPRHLVRRRGQEARLRCSPMKGHSHVYWYRQLPEEGLKFMVYLQKENIIDESGMPKERFSAEFPKEGPSILRIQQVVRGDSAAYFCASSPSIPPGSPGELFFGEGSRLTVL.

This clone came up a few times. The chain has TRBV2 and TRBJ1-1; D unresolved. Germline CDR1 and CDR2: SNHLY and FYNNEI. V lost 6 bases, J lost 4 bases, and 6 bases lay in between. This CDR3 spans 11 amino acids. CDR3 sequence (DNA): TGTGCCAGCAGGGTCAGCACTGAAGCTTTCTTT. Translation: CASRVSTEAFF.

The chain couples TRBV29-1 to TRBJ2-7; 9 bases match TRBD2. The CDR3 spans 13 residues. CDR1 and CDR2 from the germline V gene are SQVTM and ANQGSEA. The V gene end was trimmed by 3 bases and the J gene end by 0 bases; junction bases not matched to a gene: 0. CDR3 sequence (DNA): TGCAGCGTTGATAGCGGGAGCTCCTACGAGCAGTACTTC. Translated: CSVDSGSSYEQYF.